The clone carrying this TCR beta chain was detected only once. Profiling relied on immunoSEQ multiplex PCR, and the TCRdb table lists in-frame clones only, not all of them. The sample gives roughly 59,000 clones, 83% of which show up once; 5% to 6.5% is in the top ten. The V gene's germline CDR1 is MNHNY and CDR2 SVGAGI (reference sequence). V shed 2 bases and J shed 3 bases, with 11 bases lying between them. The CDR3 spans 14 residues. The entry originates in a study of blood T cell repertoires in COVID-19. V is TRBV6-6 and J is TRBJ2-7; perhaps TRBD1 as D (6 bases). The sample consisted of peripheral blood. The source of this sequence is a human donor in a cohort sampled during active COVID-19. The CDR3 DNA reads as TGTGCCAGCAGTTACCTCGGGACATTCTACGAGCAGTACTTC. The encoded protein is CASSYLGTFYEQYF.